This T cell receptor (beta chain) was profiled in a study of blood T cells in healthy people across ages. Study-level points and caveats: More naive CD4+ cells and higher diversity marked long-lived donors relative to aged donors. Naive and antigen-experienced cells could not be conclusively compared, given unsorted PBMCs.

This clonotype was counted at least ten times. Antigen specificity is unknown. A second PCR, run for roughly 7 to 12 cycles, used a sample-barcoded 5' primer plus a J-beta primer mix. Each of the samples gave a minimum of 2.5 million paired-end reads that contained CDR3. TCRdb called the 5' RACE reads again in MiXCR, with one record for every CDR3 protein. The sample shows 730,000 or so distinct CDR3 sequences, approximately 40% of them seen only once. Between the trimmed V and J ends, which lost 2 bases and 4 bases, there was a span of 5 bases. CDR3 length: 12 amino acids. Material for sequencing was blood. The receptor was derived from a man at least 80 years old in good health. The genes are TRBV12-3 or TRBV12-4 and TRBJ1-2; unclear D gene. CDR3 DNA: TGTGCCAGCAGTTTAACCGTCTATGGCTACACCTTC. Translation gives CASSLTVYGYTF.